Listed below are T cell receptor beta chains from one sample, sequenced in a study of T cells in pancreatic ductal adenocarcinoma. This table comes from immunoSEQ multiplex PCR, and its TCRdb copy is limited to in-frame clones, with some not included. The repertoire has approximately 97,000 clones, 90% to 95% of them found once; the top ten carry 3.1%. Sequencing used PBMCs. The receptors here all came from a human donor with pancreatic ductal adenocarcinoma. The CDR3 runs from the conserved cysteine through the conserved F or W. D genes are given only for firm matches. Size is stated for part of the rows, as once, few or many counts, or as a class when the clone is expanded.

v_call	clone_size	j_call	d_call	cdr3_aa
TRBV28	NA	TRBJ2-1	NA	CASSFASSTVEQFF
TRBV27	NA	TRBJ2-7	NA	CASSTDSTYEQYF
TRBV28	NA	TRBJ2-3	NA	CASSPRGEGTDTQYF
TRBV29-1	NA	TRBJ2-1	TRBD1	CSVAGTGGEQFF
TRBV21-1	NA	TRBJ2-3	NA	CASSKDHGVAGFTDTQYF
TRBV10-3	NA	TRBJ1-4	NA	CAISGQAEKLFF
TRBV27	NA	TRBJ2-1	NA	CASSSFGGLPTMAGEVYEQFF
TRBV6-1	NA	TRBJ2-1	NA	CASRRVLNEQFF
TRBV15	NA	TRBJ2-3	NA	CATRGLLSTDTQYF
TRBV18	NA	TRBJ1-1	NA	CASSPPYRTENTEAFF
TRBV4-1	NA	TRBJ1-4	NA	CASSLTREGIEKLFF
TRBV5-1	NA	TRBJ2-1	NA	CASSLIGDEQFF
TRBV29-1	once	TRBJ2-7	TRBD1	CSVTGTERYEQYF
TRBV19	NA	TRBJ2-1	NA	CASSLGFGPSYNEQFF
TRBV6-1	NA	TRBJ2-1	TRBD2	CASSGVGGRHNEQFF
TRBV5-1	NA	TRBJ2-1	TRBD2	CASSLAGGASYNEQFF
TRBV27	NA	TRBJ1-4	NA	CASSLGEGVAEKLFF
TRBV6-1	NA	TRBJ2-2	TRBD1	CASSARTGHTGELFF
TRBV5-1	NA	TRBJ1-4	TRBD1	CASSLATGVQEKLFF
TRBV27	NA	TRBJ2-5	NA	CASSNGRGFTQETQYF
TRBV4-1	NA	TRBJ2-5	TRBD2	CASSQDPGGGQETQYF
TRBV28	NA	TRBJ1-5	NA	CASSKGVGQGLHQPQHF
TRBV5-1	NA	TRBJ2-1	NA	CASSLGRGREQFF
TRBV4-2	NA	TRBJ2-7	NA	CASSQALTGAFSSYEQYF
TRBV29-1	NA	TRBJ2-7	NA	CSVGGSSYEQYF
TRBV7-8	NA	TRBJ1-2	NA	CASSPIALYGYTF